The TCR beta chain under discussion was sequenced for a study of blood T cell repertoires in COVID-19. This clone showed up many times. Produced via immunoSEQ multiplex PCR; TCRdb's table is partial and in-frame only. The sample has tens of thousands of clones; roughly 85% are singletons. Germline lookup yields CDR1 SGHRS and CDR2 YFSETQ. The CDR3 extends over 12 amino acids. V lost 0 bases, J lost 3 bases, and 4 bases lay in between. This rearrangement joins TRBV5-1 to TRBJ2-7; D not resolved. The source is a man aged 60 to 75 with acute or convalescent COVID-19. The sequenced sample consisted of peripheral blood. This CDR3 reads CASSLDGYEQYF. The CDR3 nucleotides read TGCGCCAGCAGCTTGGACGGCTACGAGCAGTACTTC.